This is a list of T cell receptor beta chains from one sample in a study of blood T cell repertoires in COVID-19. TCRdb's copy holds only in-frame clones and misses some; the assay was immunoSEQ multiplex PCR. The sample consists of 120,000 to 150,000 clones, 70% to 90% of them appearing once. The sequencing input was peripheral blood. Receptors originate from a human donor with acute or convalescent COVID-19. The donor label of this sample is uncertain. Both conserved end residues are part of each CDR3. The order of the fields is J gene, clone size, V gene, D gene, CDR3 protein, CDR3 DNA. The D gene is left open where the match is weak. Size tells how often a clone was seen (once, few, many) or the class of an expanded clone, and some rows leave it out.

j_call: TRBJ2-7
clone_size: few
v_call: TRBV5-8
d_call: -
cdr3_aa: CASSLSGISSYEQYF
cdr3_nt: TGTGCCAGCAGCCTGTCTGGCATCAGCTCCTACGAGCAGTACTTC

j_call: TRBJ2-7
clone_size: -
v_call: TRBV6-2/TRBV6-3
d_call: -
cdr3_aa: CASSLRPGPRGPEQYF
cdr3_nt: TGTGCCAGCAGCCTAAGACCGGGACCCAGGGGTCCCGAGCAGTACTTC

j_call: TRBJ1-4
clone_size: -
v_call: TRBV6-5
d_call: TRBD1
cdr3_aa: CASSYRGLRDEKLFF
cdr3_nt: TGTGCCAGCAGTTACAGGGGGCTTCGTGATGAAAAACTGTTTTTT

j_call: TRBJ1-2
clone_size: -
v_call: TRBV29-1
d_call: TRBD1
cdr3_aa: CSAQGRGRDYGYTF
cdr3_nt: TGCAGCGCCCAAGGTAGGGGGCGCGACTATGGCTACACCTTC

j_call: TRBJ2-1
clone_size: -
v_call: TRBV19
d_call: TRBD2
cdr3_aa: CASSRLAGEENEQFF
cdr3_nt: TGTGCCAGTAGTAGACTAGCGGGAGAGGAAAATGAGCAGTTCTTC

j_call: TRBJ1-1
clone_size: -
v_call: TRBV6-5
d_call: -
cdr3_aa: CASSWRGGGTEAFF
cdr3_nt: TGTGCCAGCAGTTGGAGGGGTGGGGGTACTGAAGCTTTCTTT

j_call: TRBJ1-2
clone_size: -
v_call: TRBV10-3
d_call: -
cdr3_aa: CAIRRYYTF
cdr3_nt: TGTGCCATCAGGCGGTACTACACCTTC

j_call: TRBJ1-2
clone_size: -
v_call: TRBV28
d_call: TRBD1
cdr3_aa: CASRGQQANGYTF
cdr3_nt: TGTGCCAGCAGGGGACAGCAGGCAAATGGCTACACCTTC

j_call: TRBJ1-1
clone_size: -
v_call: TRBV28
d_call: TRBD1
cdr3_aa: CASTLLDRGNTEAFF
cdr3_nt: TGTGCCAGCACCCTCCTTGACAGGGGCAACACTGAAGCTTTCTTT

j_call: TRBJ1-4
clone_size: -
v_call: TRBV12-3/TRBV12-4
d_call: -
cdr3_aa: CASSPTREKLFF
cdr3_nt: TGTGCCAGCAGTCCCACTCGAGAAAAACTGTTTTTT

j_call: TRBJ2-1
clone_size: few
v_call: TRBV11-2
d_call: TRBD1
cdr3_aa: CASRGGTGVNEQFF
cdr3_nt: TGTGCCAGCAGGGGGGGGACAGGGGTCAATGAGCAGTTCTTC

j_call: TRBJ1-1
clone_size: -
v_call: TRBV7-9
d_call: -
cdr3_aa: CASSDRQNTEAFF
cdr3_nt: TGTGCCAGCAGCGACCGACAGAACACTGAAGCTTTCTTT

j_call: TRBJ2-5
clone_size: -
v_call: TRBV5-4
d_call: -
cdr3_aa: CASSLEHSETQYF
cdr3_nt: TGTGCCAGCAGCTTGGAACATTCAGAGACCCAGTACTTC

j_call: TRBJ1-5
clone_size: few
v_call: TRBV7-2
d_call: -
cdr3_aa: CASSAEGFSNQPQHF
cdr3_nt: TGTGCCAGCAGCGCTGAGGGCTTTAGCAATCAGCCCCAGCATTTT

j_call: TRBJ2-5
clone_size: -
v_call: TRBV11-3
d_call: -
cdr3_aa: CASSLGGGTDQETQYF
cdr3_nt: TGTGCCAGCAGCTTAGGCGGCGGGACAGACCAAGAGACCCAGTACTTC

j_call: TRBJ1-3
clone_size: -
v_call: TRBV7-8
d_call: -
cdr3_aa: CASSLEGASGNTIYF
cdr3_nt: TGTGCCAGCAGCTTAGAAGGGGCCTCTGGAAACACCATATATTTT

j_call: TRBJ1-1
clone_size: -
v_call: TRBV4-2
d_call: -
cdr3_aa: CASGSRREGDGAFF
cdr3_nt: TGTGCCAGCGGCTCTAGGCGGGAGGGAGATGGAGCTTTCTTT